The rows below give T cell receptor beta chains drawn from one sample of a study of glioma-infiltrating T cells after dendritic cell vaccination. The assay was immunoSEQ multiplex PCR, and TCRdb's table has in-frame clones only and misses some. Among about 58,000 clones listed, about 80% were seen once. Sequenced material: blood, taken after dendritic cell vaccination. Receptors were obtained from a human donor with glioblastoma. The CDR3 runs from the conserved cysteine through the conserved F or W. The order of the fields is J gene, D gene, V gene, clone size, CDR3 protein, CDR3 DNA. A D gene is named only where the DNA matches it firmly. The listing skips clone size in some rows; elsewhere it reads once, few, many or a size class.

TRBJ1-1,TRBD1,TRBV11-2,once,CASSFPNRGLNTEAFF,TGTGCCAGCAGCTTTCCTAACAGGGGCTTGAACACTGAAGCTTTCTTT
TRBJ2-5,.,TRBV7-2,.,CASSRSPFQYRDETQYF,TGTGCCAGCAGTCGCAGTCCCTTCCAATACAGGGATGAGACCCAGTACTTC
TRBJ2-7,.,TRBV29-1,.,CSVQARASYEQYF,TGCAGCGTCCAGGCGCGGGCCTCCTACGAGCAGTACTTC
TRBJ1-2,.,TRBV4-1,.,CASSQESRGGYTF,TGCGCCAGCAGCCAAGAATCACGGGGTGGCTACACCTTC
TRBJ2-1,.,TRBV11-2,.,CASSLRNSGEQFF,TGTGCCAGCAGCCTACGGAACTCGGGTGAGCAGTTCTTC
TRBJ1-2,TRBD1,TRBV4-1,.,CASSPRGQGRGGYTF,TGCGCCAGCAGCCCCCGCGGACAGGGGCGGGGAGGCTACACCTTC
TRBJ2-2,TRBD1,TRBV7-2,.,CASTRGQWNTGELFF,TGTGCCAGCACCAGGGGACAGTGGAACACCGGGGAGCTGTTTTTT
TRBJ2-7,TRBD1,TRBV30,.,CAWTIQGMGYEQYF,TGTGCCTGGACCATACAGGGGATGGGTTACGAGCAGTACTTC
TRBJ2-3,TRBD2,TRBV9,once,CASSVVGGEVDTQYF,TGTGCCAGCAGCGTAGTTGGGGGGGAGGTAGATACGCAGTATTTT
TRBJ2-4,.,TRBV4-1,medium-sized,CASSQVTGTLAKNIQYF,TGCGCCAGCAGCCAAGTCACAGGTACCCTAGCCAAAAACATTCAGTACTTC
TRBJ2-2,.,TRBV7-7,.,CASSPSGLDGGELFF,TGTGCTAGCAGCCCCTCGGGACTCGATGGCGGGGAGCTGTTTTTT
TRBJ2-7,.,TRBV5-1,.,CASSSEGFEQYF,TGCGCCAGCAGCTCGGAGGGGTTCGAGCAGTACTTC
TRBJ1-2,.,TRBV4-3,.,CASRRDFDGYTF,TGCGCCAGCAGACGGGACTTCGATGGCTACACCTTC
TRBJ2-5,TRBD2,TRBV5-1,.,CASSQGSSGEETQYF,TGCGCCAGCAGCCAGGGTAGTAGCGGGGAAGAGACCCAGTACTTC
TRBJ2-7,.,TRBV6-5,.,CASSALSSYEQYF,TGTGCCAGCAGCGCCCTGAGCTCCTACGAGCAGTACTTC
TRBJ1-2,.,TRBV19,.,CASDSTGSYGYTF,TGTGCCAGTGACTCTACAGGGAGCTATGGCTACACCTTC
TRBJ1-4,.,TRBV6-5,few,CASSRGDEKLFF,TGTGCCAGCAGCCGGGGGGATGAAAAACTGTTTTTT
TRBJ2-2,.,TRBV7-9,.,CASSISGGAAGELFF,TGTGCCAGCAGCATCAGTGGGGGGGCGGCCGGGGAGCTGTTTTTT
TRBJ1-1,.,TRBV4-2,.,CASSQDVLQEMNTEAFF,TGTGCCAGCAGCCAAGACGTCCTACAGGAGATGAACACTGAAGCTTTCTTT
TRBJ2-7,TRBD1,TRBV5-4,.,CASSRTGGISDEQYF,TGTGCCAGCAGCCGTACAGGGGGCATTTCCGACGAGCAGTACTTC
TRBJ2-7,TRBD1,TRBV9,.,CASSPTYGTGNEQYF,TGTGCCAGCAGCCCTACCTATGGGACAGGGAACGAGCAGTACTTC
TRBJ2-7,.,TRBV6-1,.,CASSIRASYEQYF,TGTGCCAGCAGCATTAGAGCTTCCTACGAGCAGTACTTC
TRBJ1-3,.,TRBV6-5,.,CASSSHDSLNTIYF,TGTGCCAGCAGTTCCCACGACAGTCTCAACACCATATATTTT
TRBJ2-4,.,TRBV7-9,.,CASSSFPSENIQYF,TGTGCCAGCAGCTCCTTTCCATCGGAAAACATTCAGTACTTC
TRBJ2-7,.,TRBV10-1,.,CASSDLGHDPSGEQYF,TGCGCCAGCAGTGATCTAGGACACGACCCTTCAGGCGAGCAGTACTTC
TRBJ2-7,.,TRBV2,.,CASSDSFSYEQYF,TGTGCCAGCAGTGACAGTTTCTCCTACGAGCAGTACTTC
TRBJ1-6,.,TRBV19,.,CASSIGGTYNSPLHF,TGTGCCAGTAGTATCGGAGGTACCTATAATTCACCCCTCCACTTT
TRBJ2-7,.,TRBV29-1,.,CSVFLGQSEQYF,TGCAGCGTCTTTCTAGGACAATCCGAGCAGTACTTC
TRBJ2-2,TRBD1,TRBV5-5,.,CASSGTVNTGELFF,TGTGCCAGCAGCGGGACAGTAAACACCGGGGAGCTGTTTTTT
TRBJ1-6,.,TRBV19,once,CASSIVSAVSYNSPLHF,TGTGCCAGTAGTATTGTATCTGCAGTCTCCTATAATTCACCCCTCCACTTT
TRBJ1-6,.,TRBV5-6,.,CASSLAMRSPLHF,TGTGCCAGCAGCTTGGCCATGAGGTCACCCCTCCACTTT
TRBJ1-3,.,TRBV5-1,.,CASSLDSDPGNTIYF,TGCGCCAGCAGCCTAGACAGCGACCCTGGAAACACCATATATTTT
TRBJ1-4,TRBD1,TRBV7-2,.,CASSRVAGQGNEKLFF,TGTGCCAGCAGCCGAGTCGCAGGACAGGGGAATGAAAAACTGTTTTTT
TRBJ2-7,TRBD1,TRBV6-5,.,CATVGQDYEQYF,TGTGCCACTGTTGGACAGGACTACGAGCAGTACTTC
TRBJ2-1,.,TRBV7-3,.,CASSLAGLVNNEQFF,TGTGCCAGCAGCTTAGCAGGATTAGTCAACAATGAGCAGTTCTTC
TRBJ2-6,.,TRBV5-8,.,CASSLDTSGANVLTF,TGTGCCAGCAGCTTGGATACAAGTGGGGCCAACGTCCTGACTTTC
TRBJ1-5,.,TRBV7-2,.,CASSLVGGNSNQPQHF,TGTGCCAGCAGCTTAGTGGGAGGGAATAGCAATCAGCCCCAGCATTTT
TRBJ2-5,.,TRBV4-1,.,CASSQERVEETQYF,TGCGCCAGCAGCCAAGAGAGGGTCGAAGAGACCCAGTACTTC
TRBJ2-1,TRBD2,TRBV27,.,CASRGLAGGLANNEQFF,TGTGCCAGCAGGGGACTAGCGGGGGGCCTCGCCAACAATGAGCAGTTCTTC
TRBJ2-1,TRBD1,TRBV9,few,CASSDRTGRRMNEQFF,TGTGCCAGCAGTGATAGGACAGGCCGAAGGATGAATGAGCAGTTCTTC
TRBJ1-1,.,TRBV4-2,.,CASSQGGGVEAFF,TGTGCCAGCAGCCAGGGGGGGGGCGTTGAAGCTTTCTTT
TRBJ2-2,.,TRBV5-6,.,CASSLLTQDTGELFF,TGTGCCAGCAGCTTGTTGACCCAGGACACCGGGGAGCTGTTTTTT
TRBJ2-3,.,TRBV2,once,CATVTDTQYF,TGTGCCACCGTCACAGATACGCAGTATTTT
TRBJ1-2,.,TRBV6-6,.,CASSIQAILHGYTF,TGTGCCAGCAGTATACAGGCGATTCTGCATGGCTACACCTTC
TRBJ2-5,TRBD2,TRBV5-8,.,CASSLILAAGGVETQYF,TGTGCCAGCAGCTTGATCTTGGCGGCGGGGGGCGTGGAGACCCAGTACTTC
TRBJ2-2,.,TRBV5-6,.,CASSLEGGGTGELFF,TGTGCCAGCAGCTTGGAGGGGGGAGGGACCGGGGAGCTGTTTTTT
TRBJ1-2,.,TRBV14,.,CASSPWTAAPYYGYTF,TGTGCCAGCAGCCCTTGGACAGCCGCCCCATACTATGGCTACACCTTC
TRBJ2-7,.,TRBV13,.,CASSLDSSYEQYF,TGTGCCAGCAGCTTGGACAGTTCCTACGAGCAGTACTTC
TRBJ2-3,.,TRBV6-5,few,CASRSGGSTTDTQYF,TGTGCCAGCAGGTCTGGGGGGTCAACGACAGATACGCAGTATTTT
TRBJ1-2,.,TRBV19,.,CASSIGGVYGYTF,TGTGCCAGTAGTATAGGGGGCGTATATGGCTACACCTTC
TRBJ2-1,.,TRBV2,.,CASSGYRNEQFF,TGTGCCAGCAGTGGGTATAGAAATGAGCAGTTCTTC
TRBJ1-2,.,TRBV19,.,CASSIASPFQGYTF,TGTGCCAGTAGTATCGCTTCGCCATTCCAGGGCTACACCTTC
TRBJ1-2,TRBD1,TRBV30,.,CAWSAGTGGKGGYTF,TGTGCCTGGAGTGCAGGGACAGGGGGCAAAGGTGGCTACACCTTC
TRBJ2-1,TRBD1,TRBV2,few,CAKGQGYGNEQFF,TGTGCCAAGGGACAGGGTTATGGCAATGAGCAGTTCTTC
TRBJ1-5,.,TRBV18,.,CASSPQGWPPMGSNQPQHF,TGTGCCAGCTCACCACAGGGGTGGCCCCCGATGGGTAGCAATCAGCCCCAGCATTTT
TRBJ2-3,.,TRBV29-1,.,CSVGGGPRTDTQYF,TGCAGCGTTGGGGGGGGGCCCCGCACAGATACGCAGTATTTT
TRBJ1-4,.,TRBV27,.,CASSLSQGREKLFF,TGTGCCAGCAGTTTATCGCAGGGTCGGGAAAAACTGTTTTTT